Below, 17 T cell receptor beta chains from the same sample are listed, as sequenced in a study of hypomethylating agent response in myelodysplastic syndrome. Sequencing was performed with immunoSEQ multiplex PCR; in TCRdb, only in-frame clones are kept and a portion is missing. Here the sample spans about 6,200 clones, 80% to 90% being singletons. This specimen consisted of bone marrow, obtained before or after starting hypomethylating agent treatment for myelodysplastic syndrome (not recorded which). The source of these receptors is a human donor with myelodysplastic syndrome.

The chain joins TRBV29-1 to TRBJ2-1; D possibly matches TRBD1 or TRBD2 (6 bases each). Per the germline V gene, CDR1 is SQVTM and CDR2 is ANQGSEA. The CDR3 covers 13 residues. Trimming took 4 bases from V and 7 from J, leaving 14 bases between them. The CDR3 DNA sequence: TGCAGCGTTGCTTCGGGGGCATGGAATGAGCAGTTCTTC. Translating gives CSVASGAWNEQFF.

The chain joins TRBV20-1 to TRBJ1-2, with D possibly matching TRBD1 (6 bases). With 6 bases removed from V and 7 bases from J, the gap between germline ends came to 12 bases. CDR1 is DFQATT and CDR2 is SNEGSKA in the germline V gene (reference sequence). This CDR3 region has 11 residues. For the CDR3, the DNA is TGCAGTGCCGGAACAGGGTTTGGCTACACCTTC. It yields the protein CSAGTGFGYTF.

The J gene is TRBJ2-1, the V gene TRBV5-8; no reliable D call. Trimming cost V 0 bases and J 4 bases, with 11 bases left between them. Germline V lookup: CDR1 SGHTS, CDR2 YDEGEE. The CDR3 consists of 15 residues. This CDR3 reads CASSLEANAYNEQFF. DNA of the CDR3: TGTGCCAGCAGCTTGGAAGCAAACGCTTACAATGAGCAGTTCTTC.

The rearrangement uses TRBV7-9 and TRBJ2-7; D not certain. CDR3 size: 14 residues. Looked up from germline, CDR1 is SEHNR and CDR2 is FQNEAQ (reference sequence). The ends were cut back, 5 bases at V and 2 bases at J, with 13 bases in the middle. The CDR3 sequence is CASSPTITTYEQYF. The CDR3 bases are TGTGCCAGCAGCCCGACCATAACCACCTACGAGCAGTACTTC.

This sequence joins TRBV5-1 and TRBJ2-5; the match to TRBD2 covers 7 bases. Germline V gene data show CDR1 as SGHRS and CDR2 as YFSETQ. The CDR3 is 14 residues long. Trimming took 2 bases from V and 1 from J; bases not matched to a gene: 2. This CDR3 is CASSLSGTQETQYF. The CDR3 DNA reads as TGCGCCAGCAGCTTAAGCGGGACCCAAGAGACCCAGTACTTC.

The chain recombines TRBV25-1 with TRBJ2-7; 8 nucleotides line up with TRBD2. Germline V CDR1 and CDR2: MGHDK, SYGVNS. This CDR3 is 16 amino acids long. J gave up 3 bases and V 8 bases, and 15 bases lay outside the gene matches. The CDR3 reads CASQSGSMPSHYEQYF. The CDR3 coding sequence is TGTGCCAGCCAAAGCGGGAGTATGCCATCACACTACGAGCAGTACTTC.

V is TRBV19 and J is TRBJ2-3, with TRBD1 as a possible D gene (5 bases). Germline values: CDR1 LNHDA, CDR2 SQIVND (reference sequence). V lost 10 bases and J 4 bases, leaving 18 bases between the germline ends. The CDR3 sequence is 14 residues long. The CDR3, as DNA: TGTGCCACCATCGCCGAGCAGGGCTCAGATACGCAGTATTTT. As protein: CATIAEQGSDTQYF.

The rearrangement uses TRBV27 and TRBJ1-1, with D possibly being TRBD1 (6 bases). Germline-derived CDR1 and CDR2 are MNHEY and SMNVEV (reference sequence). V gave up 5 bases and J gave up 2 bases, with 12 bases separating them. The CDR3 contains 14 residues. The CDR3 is CASSERGYNTEAFF. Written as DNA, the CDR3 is TGTGCCAGCAGTGAGAGGGGGTACAACACTGAAGCTTTCTTT.

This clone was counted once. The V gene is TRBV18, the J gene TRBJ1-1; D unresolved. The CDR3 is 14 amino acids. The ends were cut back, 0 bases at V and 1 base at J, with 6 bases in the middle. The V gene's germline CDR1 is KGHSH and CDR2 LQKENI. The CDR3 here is CASSPPMGNTEAFF. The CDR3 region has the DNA TGTGCCAGCTCACCACCGATGGGGAACACTGAAGCTTTCTTT.

CDR3 DNA: TGTGCCAGCAGTTTATCGATGGGCTTATGGACCGGGGAGCTGTTTTTT. Its translation: CASSLSMGLWTGELFF. This chain links TRBV27 with TRBJ2-2; no clear D. Trimming cost V 0 bases and J 5 bases, with 13 bases left between them. CDR1 and CDR2 (germline): MNHEY, SMNVEV (reference sequence). This CDR3 region has 16 residues.

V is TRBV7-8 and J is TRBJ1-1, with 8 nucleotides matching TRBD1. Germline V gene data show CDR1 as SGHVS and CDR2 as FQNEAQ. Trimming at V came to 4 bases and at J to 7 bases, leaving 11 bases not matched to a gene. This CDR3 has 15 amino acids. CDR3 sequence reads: CASSYDRGAGVEAFF. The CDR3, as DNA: TGTGCCAGCAGCTATGACAGGGGCGCGGGGGTTGAAGCTTTCTTT.

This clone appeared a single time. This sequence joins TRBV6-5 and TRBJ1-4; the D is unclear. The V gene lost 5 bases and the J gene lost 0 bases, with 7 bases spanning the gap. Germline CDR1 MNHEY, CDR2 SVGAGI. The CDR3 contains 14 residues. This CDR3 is CASSRLATNEKLFF. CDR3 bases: TGTGCCAGCAGTCGGCTTGCAACTAATGAAAAACTGTTTTTT.

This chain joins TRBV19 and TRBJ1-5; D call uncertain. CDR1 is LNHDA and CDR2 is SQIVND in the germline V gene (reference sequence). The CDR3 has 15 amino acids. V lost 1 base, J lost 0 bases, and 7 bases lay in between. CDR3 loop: CASSIGGNSNQPQHF. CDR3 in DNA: TGTGCCAGTAGTATAGGGGGAAATAGCAATCAGCCCCAGCATTTT.

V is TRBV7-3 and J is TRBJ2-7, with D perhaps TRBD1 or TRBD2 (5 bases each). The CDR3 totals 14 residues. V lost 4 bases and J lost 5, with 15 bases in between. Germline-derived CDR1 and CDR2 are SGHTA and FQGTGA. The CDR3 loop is CASSSPGRPDEQYF. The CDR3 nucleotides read TGTGCCAGCAGCTCCCCGGGACGGCCGGACGAGCAGTACTTC.

CDR3 sequence (DNA): TGTGCCAGCTCACCACGTTTGGGGGTTGCCCAGCATTTT. Protein product: CASSPRLGVAQHF. The rearrangement joins TRBV18 to TRBJ1-5; possibly TRBD1 for D (5 bases). Germline V CDR1 and CDR2: KGHSH, LQKENI. The CDR3 runs to 13 residues. The germline V and J ends were trimmed by 1 base and 11 bases, with 12 bases remaining between them. The whole variable domain, remainder taken from reference TRBV18 and TRBJ1-5, is NAGVMQNPRHLVRRRGQEARLRCSPMKGHSHVYWYRQLPEEGLKFMVYLQKENIIDESGMPKERFSAEFPKEGPSILRIQQVVRGDSAAYFCASSPRLGVAQHFGDGTRLSIL.

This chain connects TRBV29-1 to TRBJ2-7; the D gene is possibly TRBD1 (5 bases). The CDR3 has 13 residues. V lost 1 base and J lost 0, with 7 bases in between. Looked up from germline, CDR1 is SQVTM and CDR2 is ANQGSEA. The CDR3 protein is CSVEVDTSYEQYF. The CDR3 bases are TGCAGCGTTGAAGTGGACACCTCCTACGAGCAGTACTTC.

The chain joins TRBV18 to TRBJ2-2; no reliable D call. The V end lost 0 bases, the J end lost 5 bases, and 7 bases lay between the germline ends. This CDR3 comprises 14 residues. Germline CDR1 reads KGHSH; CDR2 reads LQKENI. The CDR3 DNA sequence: TGTGCCAGCTCACCACCAAGGGCAACCGGGGAGCTGTTTTTT. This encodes CASSPPRATGELFF.